This T cell receptor beta chain was profiled in a study of beta chain features in type 1 diabetes. Overall study findings and caveats: The naive, central memory and Treg TCRB repertoires of patients appeared to be more similar to one another than those of healthy donors.

Germline loops: CDR1 SGHAT, CDR2 FQDESV (reference sequence). The V segment lost 5 bases and the J segment 2 bases; nucleotides outside the gene matches: 5. The length of the CDR3 is 15 residues. This clone has only a few counts. As yet, its antigen is unknown. The authors reverse transcribed all of the isolated RNA, so sequencing captured expressed TCRB transcripts. This table comes from immunoSEQ multiplex PCR, and its TCRdb copy is limited to in-frame clones, with some not included. The table includes around 500,000 clones, about an eighth detected once. One heparinised blood draw averaging roughly 100 mL was given by each donor. CD45RO/CCR7/CD25/CD127/CD95/CD27 separated CD4+ naive, central memory, regulatory and stem cell-like memory cells by sorting.

This sequence was found in a woman aged 18-35 years in good health. The rearrangement uses TRBV11-1 and TRBJ2-1, with 8 bases matching TRBD2. Sequenced: naive CD4+ T cells from blood. This chain's CDR3 is CASSHPGLAYNEQFF. The CDR3, as DNA: TGTGCCAGCAGCCACCCGGGACTAGCCTACAATGAGCAGTTCTTC.